This TCR beta chain was recorded in a study of graft-versus-host responses after intestinal transplantation. Sequenced by immunoSEQ multiplex PCR; TCRdb stores in-frame clones only, minus some. The sample carries 40,000 or so clones, more than 80% recorded once. This clone was recorded once. Germline loops: CDR1 PRHDT, CDR2 FYEKMQ (reference sequence). This CDR3 is 15 amino acids long. V gave up 3 bases and J gave up 3 bases; unmatched junction bases: 7. The chain couples TRBV13 to TRBJ2-5; 7 nucleotides line up with TRBD2. The source of this sequence is a human patient who received an intestinal transplant, so some T cells may come from the graft donor. The sequencing here drew on PBMCs, taken around 730 days after intestinal transplantation. The CDR3 DNA sequence: TGTGCCAGCAGCTTGGCGTCGGGGGGTGAAGAGACCCAGTACTTC. Encoded protein: CASSLASGGEETQYF.